This T cell receptor beta chain came from a study of shared clonotypes between healthy human individuals. Across the whole study: The cohort had a couple of women and three men, ages 18 to 49. A donor's plate count was three for CD4 naive and three for CD4 memory; CD8 naive had two and CD8 memory one. Whole-study results and caveats: Donors were few, which limited the genetic and exposure-history diversity represented. Rarefaction gave evidence that sorted-subset sequencing remained incomplete despite large depth.

This CDR3 region has 13 residues. Trimming took off 7 bases at V and 5 bases at J, with 14 bases between the two ends. Germline V gene lookup returns CDR1 MDHEN and CDR2 SYDVKM. Here immunoSEQ multiplex PCR was the method, and the copy in TCRdb shows in-frame clones only, minus some. Here the sample spans about 1.9 million clones, around 93% being singletons. Worth noting for this clone: Its antigen is currently unknown.

Selected positively for CCR7 and CD45RO-negative, naive CD8 cells excluded terminally differentiated effector memory CD45RA+ cells. Sequenced material: naive CD8+ T cells from PBMCs. The TCR was taken from a young man in good health. Some clones in this sample may be carry-over from other donors' samples. The V and J genes are TRBV28 and TRBJ1-1; D is unclear. CDR3 DNA: TGTGCCAGCAACTCGAACCCGCCAACTGAAGCTTTCTTT. Translated: CASNSNPPTEAFF.